This T cell receptor beta chain is from a study of T cells in localized non-small cell lung cancer. Whole-study results and caveats: Tumor samples were not multi-region, leaving intratumor heterogeneity unexcluded. Prolonged overall survival went with higher T cell density in the blood. There were a median around 57 of the top 100 tumor clones appearing in adjacent lung. Clonality of T cells reached its maximum in uninvolved adjacent lung, surpassing tumor.

Libraries were prepared by immunoSEQ multiplex PCR; TCRdb keeps only in-frame clonotypes and omits some of them. This sample carries roughly 61,000 clones, 81% of them seen once, and the ten largest clones take roughly 5%. Trimming removed 4 bases from V and 6 bases from J, with 16 bases in between. The length of the CDR3 is 15 residues. Germline values: CDR1 MNHNY, CDR2 SVGAGI (reference sequence). Concerning this clone itself: Its cognate antigen is unknown.

The clonotype was recovered from a man between 40 and 69 years old with stage II lung adenocarcinoma. Sequences were derived from PBMCs, sampled before any cancer treatment. V gene TRBV6-6 combines with J gene TRBJ2-1; D is unclear. CDR3 protein: CASSSPLETLNEQFF. The CDR3 region has the DNA TGTGCCAGCAGTTCGCCCCTCGAAACCCTCAATGAGCAGTTCTTC.